This T cell receptor (beta chain) was profiled in a study of beta chain features in type 1 diabetes. Study-wide results and caveats: The question left open here concerned HLA type influencing TCRB rearrangement. Shortening of TCRB CDR3s, moderate but significant, appeared in all four CD4+ subsets of Type 1 diabetes patients. The study found fewer insertions and more deletions at VDJ junctions in type 1 diabetes patients. Across patients, naive, central memory and Treg TCRB repertoires exhibited apparently greater similarity than was observed across healthy donors. Cells with high TCR expression could be over-represented by cDNA sequencing.

Details on this clone: The antigen remains undetermined.

V was cut by 5 bases and J by 2 bases, with 10 bases left in between. The germline gives CDR1 SGHAT, CDR2 FQNNGV. The CDR3 length is 13 residues. TCRB transcripts that were expressed got sequenced, as all of the isolated RNA had been reverse transcribed. Clones were sequenced by immunoSEQ multiplex PCR, and TCRdb holds only the in-frame ones, with some missing. The data show around 650,000 clones, around 12% seen once. Sequencing was carried out using naive CD4+ T cells from blood. The receptor was isolated from a man aged 25-40 years with type 1 diabetes. This sequence joins TRBV11-2 and TRBJ2-7; no clear D gene. The CDR3 sequence: CASSPRETYEQYF. CDR3 nucleotides: TGTGCCAGCAGCCCCCGCGAGACCTACGAGCAGTACTTC.